The clone carrying this T cell receptor beta chain was seen many times. The antigen is undetermined. The germline V gene has CDR1 SGHRS and CDR2 YFSETQ. The CDR3 spans 14 residues. Trimming shortened V by 3 bases and J by 0 bases, and 10 bases separated the two germline ends. This record comes from a study of post-analysis software for immune sequencing data. Overall study: Both relapsing-remitting and secondary progressive multiple sclerosis featured among the disease courses, as did progressive-relapsing multiple sclerosis.

TCR beta cDNA libraries included unique molecular identifiers. TCRdb re-called the PCR reads through MiXCR, storing one row per CDR3 protein. This sample has about 200,000 distinct CDR3 sequences, with 25% to 35% found just once. Study outcomes and limitations: Among multiple sclerosis patients, normalized Chao1 diversity was significantly below that of controls. Batch-matched samples strongly co-clustered by F measure. Comparison of patients with controls showed about 5 TRBV segments more frequent in patients, TRBV5-6, TRBV5-1 and TRBV20-1 among them.

The material sequenced was blood. The gene calls are TRBV5-1 and TRBJ2-7; D uncertain. This sequence was found in a girl aged 2-17 years with multiple sclerosis. The CDR3 coding sequence is TGCGCCAGCAGCTCGGCGACCGCCTCCTACGAGCAGTACTTC. Protein product: CASSSATASYEQYF. Supplemented by reference TRBV5-1 and TRBJ2-7, the full variable domain reads KAGVTQTPRYLIKTRGQQVTLSCSPISGHRSVSWYQQTPGQGLQFLFEYFSETQRNKGNFPGRFSGRQFSNSRSEMNVSTLELGDSALYLCASSSATASYEQYFGPGTRLTVT.